These T cell receptor beta chains were read from a single sample in a study of T-cell reconstitution after alpha-beta-depleted transplantation in children. TCRdb redid the calling of the PCR reads with MiXCR, one entry per CDR3 protein. The sample holds more than 120,000 distinct CDR3 sequences, around 8.5% seen once. Sequencing used PBMCs, mostly from graft donor cells, obtained 180 days after TCRalphabeta/CD19-depleted stem cell transplant. These receptors all come from a female patient between 2 and 15 years old who had a stem cell transplant for congenital amegakaryocytic thrombocytopenia, so the T cells may come from the graft donor. CDR3s include the opening cysteine and the closing phenylalanine or tryptophan. D genes are given only for firm matches. Size is stated for part of the rows, as once, few or many counts, or as a class when the clone is expanded.

V gene	D gene	J gene	clone size	CDR3 protein	CDR3 DNA
TRBV7-2	TRBD1	TRBJ2-7	NA	CASSFDRADIYEQYF	TGTGCCAGCAGTTTCGACAGGGCGGATATCTACGAGCAGTACTTC
TRBV30	TRBD2	TRBJ2-2	few	CAGTRRGSTGELFF	TGTGCCGGGACGAGGCGGGGGAGCACCGGGGAGCTGTTTTTT
TRBV20-1	NA	TRBJ1-1	NA	CSARWIGAFF	TGCAGTGCTAGATGGATCGGAGCTTTCTTT
TRBV5-6	TRBD1	TRBJ1-3	many	CASSSPPGGGSGNTIYF	TGTGCCAGCAGCTCCCCTCCAGGGGGCGGATCTGGAAACACCATATATTTT
TRBV14	NA	TRBJ1-2	few	CASSQEFRGRDGYTF	TGTGCCAGCAGCCAAGAATTCCGGGGGCGAGATGGCTACACCTTC
TRBV20-1	NA	TRBJ2-7	NA	CCASADPGQALGYEQYF	TGCTGTGCTAGCGCCGATCCGGGGCAGGCTCTAGGGTACGAGCAGTACTTC
TRBV14	NA	TRBJ1-1	NA	CASSPFPVRTASNTEAFF	TGTGCCAGCAGCCCGTTCCCGGTCAGGACAGCATCGAACACTGAAGCTTTCTTT
TRBV28	NA	TRBJ1-2	many	CASSPFNYGYTF	TGTGCCAGCAGCCCATTTAACTATGGCTACACCTTC
TRBV18	TRBD1	TRBJ1-1	NA	CASSPSVDRGPTEAFF	TGTGCCAGCTCACCAAGTGTCGACAGGGGGCCCACTGAAGCTTTCTTT
TRBV3-1	NA	TRBJ1-1	NA	CASSQDSGNQAFF	TGTGCCAGCAGCCAAGATTCCGGGAACCAAGCTTTCTTT
TRBV5-1	NA	TRBJ2-1	NA	CASSWITVSYNEQFF	TGCGCCAGCAGCTGGATAACTGTCTCCTACAATGAGCAGTTCTTC
TRBV28	TRBD2	TRBJ2-3	NA	CASSLSAAGESTDTQYF	TGTGCCAGCAGTTTATCGGCAGCGGGAGAGAGCACAGATACGCAGTATTTT